The T cell receptor (beta chain) described here comes from a study of cytotoxic CD8 clonotypes in ibrutinib-treated CLL. Notes on the study in general: Baseline clonality exceeded age-matched healthy donors and tracked circulating CD8+ T-cell counts.

The V gene's germline CDR1 is LGHNA and CDR2 YSLEER. After removal of 3 bases from V and 0 bases from J, the junction contained 4 bases not matched to a gene. This CDR3 is built from 17 residues. Points on this clone: What it binds is unknown.

Profiling relied on immunoSEQ multiplex PCR, and the TCRdb table lists in-frame clones only, not all of them. The sample lists about 160,000 clones, approximately 80% occurring once. The sample was PBMCs, taken after 12 months of ibrutinib treatment. The V gene is TRBV4-3, the J gene TRBJ2-2; 10 bases line up with TRBD1. This receptor was obtained from a human donor with chronic lymphocytic leukemia. The CDR3 loop is CASSHPGQGANTGELFF. CDR3 DNA: TGCGCCAGCAGCCACCCAGGACAGGGGGCGAACACCGGGGAGCTGTTTTTT.